What follows describes a single TCR beta chain. The method was immunoSEQ multiplex PCR; TCRdb's version includes in-frame clones alone and lacks a portion of them. The table has 65,000 to 90,000 clones, more than 85% seen once. These data are taken from a study of OX40 agonist ivuxolimab in advanced cancers. The CDR3 covers 13 residues. Between the trimmed V and J ends, which lost 8 bases and 4 bases, there was a span of 15 bases. CDR1 is SEHNR, CDR2 FQNEAQ, per germline (reference sequence). The receptor's source is an adult with an advanced solid tumor such as melanoma, head and neck, liver or kidney cancer. The chain uses TRBV7-9 and TRBJ2-7; D might be TRBD2 (6 bases). This sample comprised CD4+ or CD8+ T cells sorted from blood, obtained in a trial of the OX40 agonist ivuxolimab. The DNA of the CDR3 is TGTGCCAGCTCCGGGACTTCGTTATACGAGCAGTACTTC. Its protein is CASSGTSLYEQYF.